This TCR beta chain was retrieved from a study of neurological immune-mediated disorders. The CDR3 has 12 residues. The V end lost 5 bases, the J end lost 2 bases, and 5 bases lay between the germline ends. Germline V gene sequence: CDR1 SGHVS, CDR2 FNYEAQ. Every sequencing run gave over 200 million TCR-beta sequences, taken from 15-18 subjects. From the 5' RACE reads, TCRdb called clonotypes with MiXCR, one entry per CDR3 protein. The table includes some 41,000 distinct CDR3 sequences, about 14% detected once. Overall study results and limits: Private repertoires in all groups were suggested by the absence of shared CDR3 amino acid sequences among expanded clones across subjects.

This clonotype was detected ten times or more. The antigen remains undetermined. The sorted libraries involved the use of about 1 million CD4+ or CD8+ T cells. Sequenced material: CD4+ T cells from blood. The chain links TRBV7-6 to TRBJ2-3, with a possible D match to TRBD1 (5 bases). The receptor's source is a woman aged 60-75 years with HTLV-1-associated myelopathy (HAM/TSP). The CDR3 region has the DNA TGTGCCAGCAGCGGGGCCACAGATACGCAGTATTTT. It specifies CASSGATDTQYF. The full variable domain, in which reference TRBV7-6 and TRBJ2-3 provide the parts outside the CDR3, is GAGVSQSPRYKVTKRGQDVALRCDPISGHVSLYWYRQALGQGPEFLTYFNYEAQQDKSGLPNDRFSAERPEGSISTLTIQRTEQRDSAMYRCASSGATDTQYFGPGTRLTVL.